The source of this T cell receptor beta chain is a study of fetal regulatory T cell absence and autoimmunity. General study results and limits: The oligoclonal enrichment was interpreted as supporting antigen-driven pancreatic autoimmunity before birth in IPEX syndrome. Compared with cord blood, pancreas showed oligoclonal TCR enrichment, some clones over 90-fold.

Of note for this clone: Its antigen is unknown.

Germline V gives CDR1 SGHRS, CDR2 YFSETQ. The ends were cut back, 2 bases at V and 3 bases at J, with 12 bases in the middle. This CDR3 has 14 residues. Produced via immunoSEQ multiplex PCR; TCRdb's table is partial and in-frame only. The table lists 95,000 to 100,000 clones, roughly 78% of them singletons. This chain joins TRBV5-1 and TRBJ2-7; tentative D call: TRBD1 (7 bases). Sequencing was carried out using pancreas tissue. The TCR sequence derives from a male donor with IPEX syndrome. CDR3 region: CASSFPGGIYEQYF. CDR3 coding DNA: TGCGCCAGCAGCTTCCCAGGGGGGATCTACGAGCAGTACTTC.